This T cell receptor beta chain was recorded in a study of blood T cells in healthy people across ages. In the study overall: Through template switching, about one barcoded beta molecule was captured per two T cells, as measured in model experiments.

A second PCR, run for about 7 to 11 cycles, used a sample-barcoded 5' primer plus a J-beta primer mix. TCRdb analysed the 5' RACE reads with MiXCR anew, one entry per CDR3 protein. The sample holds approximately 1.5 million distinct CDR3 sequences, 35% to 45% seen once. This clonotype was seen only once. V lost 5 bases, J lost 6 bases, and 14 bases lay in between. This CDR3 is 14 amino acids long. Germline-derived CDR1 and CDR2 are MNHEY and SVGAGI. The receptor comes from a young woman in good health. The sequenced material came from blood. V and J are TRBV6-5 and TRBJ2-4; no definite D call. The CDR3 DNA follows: TGTGCCAGCAGTGACCTCACCTCGGGAAACATTCAGTACTTC. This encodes CASSDLTSGNIQYF.